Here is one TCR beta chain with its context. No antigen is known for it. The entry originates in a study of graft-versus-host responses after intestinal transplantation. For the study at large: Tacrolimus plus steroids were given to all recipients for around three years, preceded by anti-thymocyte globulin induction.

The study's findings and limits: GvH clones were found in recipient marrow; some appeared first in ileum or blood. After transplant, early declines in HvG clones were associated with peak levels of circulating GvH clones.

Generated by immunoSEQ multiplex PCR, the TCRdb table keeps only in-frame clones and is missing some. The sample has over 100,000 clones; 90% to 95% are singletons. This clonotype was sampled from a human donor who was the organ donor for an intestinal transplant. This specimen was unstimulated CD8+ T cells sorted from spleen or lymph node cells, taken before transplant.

The CDR3 loop reads CAWSLTLTGELFF. CDR3 bases: TGTGCCTGGAGTTTGACACTTACCGGGGAGCTGTTTTTT. This chain uses TRBV30 with TRBJ2-2, with D unresolved. Looked up from germline, CDR1 is GTSNPN and CDR2 is SVGIG (reference sequence). Deletions cut 2 bases from V and 5 bases from J, with 9 bases between. CDR3 length: 13 residues.